This T cell receptor beta chain comes out of a study of cytomegalovirus exposure and HLA in healthy donors. Study findings and constraints: Reported performance of the classifier showed diagnosis of cytomegalovirus status with high specificity and sensitivity. Researchers catalogued 164 TCR beta chains as cytomegalovirus-associated.

Details on this clone: Its antigen is still unknown.

Only in-frame clones appear in the TCRdb table, and some are missing; sequencing was by immunoSEQ multiplex PCR. The top ten clones hold about 3% of a sample with over 100,000 clones, roughly 90% of them seen once. The TCR sequence derives from a man between 25 and 39 years old in good health and CMV-seronegative. What was sequenced was PBMCs.

DNA of the CDR3: TGTGCCAGCAGGCGGACAGTTAATTCACCCCTCCACTTT. Residues: CASRRTVNSPLHF. The chain is built from TRBV6-6 and TRBJ1-6, with D possibly TRBD1 on 6 matching bases. CDR1 is MNHNY and CDR2 is SVGAGI in the germline V gene (reference sequence). V was trimmed by 6 bases and J by 6 bases, leaving 9 bases between them. This CDR3 has 13 residues.